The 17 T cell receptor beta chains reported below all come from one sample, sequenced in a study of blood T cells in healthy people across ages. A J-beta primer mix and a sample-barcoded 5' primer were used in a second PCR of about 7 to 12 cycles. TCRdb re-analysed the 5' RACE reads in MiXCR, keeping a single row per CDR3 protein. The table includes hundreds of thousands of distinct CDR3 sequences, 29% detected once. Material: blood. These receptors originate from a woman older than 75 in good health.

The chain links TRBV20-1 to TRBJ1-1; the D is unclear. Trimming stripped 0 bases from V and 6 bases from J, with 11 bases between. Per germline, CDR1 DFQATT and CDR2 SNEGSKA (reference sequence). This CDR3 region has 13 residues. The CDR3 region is CSAREGMAAEAFF. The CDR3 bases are TGCAGTGCTAGAGAAGGAATGGCCGCTGAAGCTTTCTTT.

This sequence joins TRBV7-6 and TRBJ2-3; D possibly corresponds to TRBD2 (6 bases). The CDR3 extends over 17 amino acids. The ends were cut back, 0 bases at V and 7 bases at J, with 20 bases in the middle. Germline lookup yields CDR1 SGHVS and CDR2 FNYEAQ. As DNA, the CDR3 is TGTGCCAGCAGCTTAGCCCTGGCGGGGCACCCGGCCTATACGCAGTATTTT. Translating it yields CASSLALAGHPAYTQYF.

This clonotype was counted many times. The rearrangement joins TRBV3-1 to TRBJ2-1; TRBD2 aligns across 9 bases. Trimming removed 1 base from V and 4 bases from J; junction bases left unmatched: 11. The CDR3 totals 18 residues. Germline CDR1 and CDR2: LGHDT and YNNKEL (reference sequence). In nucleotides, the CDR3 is TGTGCCAGCAGCCAAGGAACATTGGCGGGGGGGGGATACAATGAGCAGTTCTTC. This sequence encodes CASSQGTLAGGGYNEQFF.

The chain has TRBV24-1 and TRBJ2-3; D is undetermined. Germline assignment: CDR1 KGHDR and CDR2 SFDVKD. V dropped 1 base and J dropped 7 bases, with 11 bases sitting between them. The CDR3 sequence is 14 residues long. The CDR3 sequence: CATSDFSSDYTQYF. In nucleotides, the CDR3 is TGTGCCACCAGTGATTTCTCCTCGGATTATACGCAGTATTTT.

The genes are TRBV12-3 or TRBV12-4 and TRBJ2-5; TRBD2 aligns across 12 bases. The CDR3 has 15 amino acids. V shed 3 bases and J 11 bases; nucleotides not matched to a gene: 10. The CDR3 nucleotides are TGTGCCAGCAGTTTGCAGACTAGCGGGGGAAATGAGCAGTACTTC. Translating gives CASSLQTSGGNEQYF.

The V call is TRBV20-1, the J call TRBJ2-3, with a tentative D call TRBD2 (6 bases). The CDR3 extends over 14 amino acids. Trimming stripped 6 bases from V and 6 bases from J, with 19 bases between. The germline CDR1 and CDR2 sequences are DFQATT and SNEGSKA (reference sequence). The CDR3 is CSAPTGRYTDTQYF. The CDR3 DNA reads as TGCAGTGCCCCCACGGGGAGGTACACCGATACGCAGTATTTT.

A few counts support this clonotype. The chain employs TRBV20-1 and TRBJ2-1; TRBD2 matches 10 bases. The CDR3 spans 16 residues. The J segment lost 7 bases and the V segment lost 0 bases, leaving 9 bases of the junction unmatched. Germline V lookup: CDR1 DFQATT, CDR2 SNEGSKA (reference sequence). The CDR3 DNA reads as TGCAGTGCTAGAGATGGCGCTAGCGGGGGATATAATGAGCAGTTCTTC. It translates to CSARDGASGGYNEQFF.

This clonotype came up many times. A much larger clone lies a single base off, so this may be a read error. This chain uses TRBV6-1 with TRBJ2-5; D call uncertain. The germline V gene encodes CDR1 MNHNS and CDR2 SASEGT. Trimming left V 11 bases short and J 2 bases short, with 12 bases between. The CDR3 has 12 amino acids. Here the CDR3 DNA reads TGTGCCGCCCGGCCACAGCAAGAGACCCAGTACTTC. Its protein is CAARPQQETQYF.

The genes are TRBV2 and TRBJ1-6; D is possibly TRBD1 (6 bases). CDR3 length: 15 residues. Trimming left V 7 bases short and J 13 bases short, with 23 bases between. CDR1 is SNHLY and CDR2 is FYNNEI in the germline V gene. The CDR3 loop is CASTGTRGASGPLHF. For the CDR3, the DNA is TGTGCCAGCACCGGGACAAGGGGCGCCTCCGGTCCCCTCCACTTT.

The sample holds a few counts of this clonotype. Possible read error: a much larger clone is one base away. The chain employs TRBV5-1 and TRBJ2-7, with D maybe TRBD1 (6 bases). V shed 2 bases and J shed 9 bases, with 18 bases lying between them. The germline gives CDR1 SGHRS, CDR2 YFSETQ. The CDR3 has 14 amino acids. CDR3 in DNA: TGCGCCAGCAGCTTAGGCCGGGACACCGAGCGGCAGTACTTC. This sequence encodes CASSLGRDTERQYF.

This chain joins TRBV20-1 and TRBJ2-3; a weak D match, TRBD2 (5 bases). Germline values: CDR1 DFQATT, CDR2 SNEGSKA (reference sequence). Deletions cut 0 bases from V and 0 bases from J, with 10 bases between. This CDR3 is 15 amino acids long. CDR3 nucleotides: TGCAGTGCTAGAGAACCGAGGACTAGCACAGATACGCAGTATTTT. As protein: CSAREPRTSTDTQYF.

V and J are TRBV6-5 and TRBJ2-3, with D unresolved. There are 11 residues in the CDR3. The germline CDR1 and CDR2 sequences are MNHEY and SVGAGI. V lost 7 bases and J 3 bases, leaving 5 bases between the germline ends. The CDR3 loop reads CASTPTDTQYF. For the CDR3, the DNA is TGTGCCAGCACCCCGACAGATACGCAGTATTTT.

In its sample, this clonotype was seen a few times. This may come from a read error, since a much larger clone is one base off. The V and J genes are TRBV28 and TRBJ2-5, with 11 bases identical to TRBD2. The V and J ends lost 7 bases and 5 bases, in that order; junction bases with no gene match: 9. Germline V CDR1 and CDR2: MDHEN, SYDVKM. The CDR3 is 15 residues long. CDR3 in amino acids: CASTGRLAGWETQYF. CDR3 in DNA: TGTGCCAGCACCGGACGACTAGCGGGGTGGGAGACCCAGTACTTC.

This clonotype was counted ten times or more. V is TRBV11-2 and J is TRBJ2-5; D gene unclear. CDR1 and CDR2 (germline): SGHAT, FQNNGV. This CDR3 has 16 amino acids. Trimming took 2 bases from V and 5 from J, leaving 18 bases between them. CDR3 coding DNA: TGTGCCAGCAGCTTACCGAAGGGTCCTGTCGGGGAGACCCAGTACTTC. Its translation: CASSLPKGPVGETQYF.

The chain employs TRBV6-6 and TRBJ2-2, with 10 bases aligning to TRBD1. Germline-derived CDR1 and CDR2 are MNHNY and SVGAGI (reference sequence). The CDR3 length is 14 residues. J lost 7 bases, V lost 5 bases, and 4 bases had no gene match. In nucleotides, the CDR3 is TGTGCCAGCAGTCGGACAGGGGGTGGCGGGGAGCTGTTTTTT. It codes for CASSRTGGGGELFF.

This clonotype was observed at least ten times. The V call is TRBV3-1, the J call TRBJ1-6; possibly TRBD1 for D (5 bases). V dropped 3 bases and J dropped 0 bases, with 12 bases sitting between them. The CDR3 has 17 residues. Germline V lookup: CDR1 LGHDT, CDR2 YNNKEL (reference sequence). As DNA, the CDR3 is TGTGCCAGCAGCCAGCTCGACAGCAGCTCCTATAATTCACCCCTCCACTTT. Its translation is CASSQLDSSSYNSPLHF.

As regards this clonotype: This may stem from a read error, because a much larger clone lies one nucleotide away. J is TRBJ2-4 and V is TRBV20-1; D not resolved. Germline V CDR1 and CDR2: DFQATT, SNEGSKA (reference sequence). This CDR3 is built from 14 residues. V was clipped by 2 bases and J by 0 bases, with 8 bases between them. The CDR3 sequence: CSARLNLAKNIQYF. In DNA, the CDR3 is TGCAGTGCTAGACTGAATCTAGCCAAAAACATTCAGTACTTC.